The rows below give T cell receptor beta chains drawn from one sample of a study of cytomegalovirus exposure and HLA in healthy donors. Sequenced by immunoSEQ multiplex PCR; TCRdb stores in-frame clones only, minus some. The sample has about 150,000 clones; about four fifths are singletons. The specimen was PBMCs. The receptors come from a woman in her thirties or forties in good health and CMV-seropositive. The conserved cysteine and the conserved F or W are not part of the CDR3 here.

v_call cdr3_aa
TRBV7-9 ASSLPAGAQETQY
TRBV7-8 ASSLPVGEAATDTQY
TRBV2 ASRQGRTEAF
TRBV4-1 ASSQEFSSGRGYEQF
TRBV29-1 SVAILSSYNEQF
TRBV7-6 ASSLETGMSYEQY
TRBV6-6 ATNTPLGQGANEQF
TRBV7-2 ASSLEGLAHNTQY
TRBV28 ASSPRTGGWYEQY
TRBV7-9 ASSPGTSGGWEQF
TRBV12-5 ASGQYLGGGGETQY
TRBV5-4 ASSFPQAGTYNEQF
TRBV7-2 ASSTRQFTGELF
TRBV28 ASSLTGTSGLGQF
TRBV7-8 ASSLGRRQGFDEQY
TRBV27 ASSQRTSGAYEQY
TRBV27 ASSSTLRDSTYEQY
TRBV4-3 ASSQVLGGVNEQF
TRBV7-8 ASSLGGILSLSNQPQH
TRBV5-4 ASSGGSGYGYT
TRBV27 ASSLGLSTDTQY
TRBV14 ASRRRDRGRKPQPQH
TRBV9 ASSVGSGAFGGETQY
TRBV23-1 ASSQPGQDINQPQH
TRBV10-3 AIGGTGLIYEQY
TRBV18 ASSTGDGYT
TRBV25-1 ASRGSGTTYEQY
TRBV6-5 ASSSATGGHQPQH
TRBV5-8 ASSGGQGYYGYT
TRBV7-3 ASSPSGINSYNEQF
TRBV6-1 ASPSDFYEQY
TRBV5-1 ASLSGDYSTDTQY
TRBV19 ASSISSGSSYEQY
TRBV29-1 SVEGRGPSTEAF
TRBV29-1 SDWDRRGNEQF
TRBV10-3 AISEDRNTQY
TRBV19 ASGLRQGVRNQPQH
TRBV20-1 SARDSDGYT
TRBV18 ASSPGAGNTIY
TRBV19 ASSNYRGISTDTQY
TRBV6-6 ASSQGADTQY
TRBV27 ASSLDRGLLMGQPQH
TRBV28 ASRTGTEVY
TRBV23-1 ASSQPIAGGPHEQY
TRBV28 ASSSPTGEVVKLF
TRBV15 ATSRDTSRVGTYEQY
TRBV5-1 ASSARGNTGELF
TRBV19 ASSPTSGNQPQH
TRBV7-8 ASSLILSGTGFGYT
TRBV4-1 ASSPIGGGAFGYT
TRBV28 ASSQDRQETQY
TRBV7-2 ASSFTIRDTQY
TRBV7-3 ASRRAGTGLYEQY
TRBV27 ASSLSPGGAGVGDEQF
TRBV23-1 ASSHPGQVTHEQY
TRBV7-7 ASSLTEASTDTQY